A single sample gave rise to the 15 T cell receptor beta chains below, sequenced in a study of T cells after yellow fever vaccination (dated by TCRdb to the late 2010s). The sample's treatment or condition label is to be understood as: live attenuated yellow fever vaccine strain. Receptor amplification or capture employed 5' RACE. Sequenced on an Illumina HiSeq 2500. TCRdb reprocessing: public reads trimmed at Q25 with fastp, clones called with MiXCR, in-frame beta chains kept. All rows with the same CDR3 protein become a single entry with the most common DNA and genes. The sample yields approximately 610,000 distinct CDR3 sequences; roughly 17% were counted once. The top ten constitute approximately 15% of the sample. Specimen: PBMCs, collected 5 days after the first yellow fever vaccination. The receptor source for this set is a man aged 18 to 29 who received the YFV17D yellow fever vaccine.

This clonotype was picked up a small number of times. The chain couples TRBV19 to TRBJ1-4; TRBD1 might be the D (6 bases). This CDR3 is built from 14 residues. With 7 bases removed from V and 7 bases from J, the gap between germline ends came to 16 bases. Germline-derived CDR1 and CDR2 are LNHDA and SQIVND (reference sequence). For the CDR3, the DNA is TGTGCCAGTAACTTCCAGGGGATTGGTGAAAAACTGTTTTTT. It yields the protein CASNFQGIGEKLFF.

The V call is TRBV6-1, the J call TRBJ2-1; 12 bases fit TRBD2. V was pared by 5 bases and J by 9 bases, with 8 bases of the junction left unmatched. CDR1 is MNHNS, CDR2 SASEGT, per germline. This CDR3 spans 15 amino acids. This CDR3 reads CASSLRLAGAIEQFF. The CDR3 nucleotides read TGTGCCAGCAGTCTTCGACTAGCGGGGGCGATTGAGCAGTTCTTC.

The rearrangement links TRBV12-3 or TRBV12-4 to TRBJ1-2; 10 positions agree with TRBD1. Trimming cost V 3 bases and J 6 bases; bases outside gene matches: 13. This CDR3 is 17 amino acids long. As DNA, the CDR3 is TGTGCCAGCAGTTTGCTTGGGACAGGGGAGAGTGGGAATGGCTACACCTTC. This encodes CASSLLGTGESGNGYTF.

In nucleotides, the CDR3 is TGTGCCAGCAGTTTCCCTACAGGGGGAAACACCATATATTTT. It translates to CASSFPTGGNTIYF. This chain uses TRBV28 with TRBJ1-3; TRBD1 is a possible D gene (6 bases). V was pared by 3 bases and J by 4 bases, with 10 bases between. The CDR3 is 14 residues long. Germline V gives CDR1 MDHEN, CDR2 SYDVKM.

The chain has TRBV7-2 and TRBJ2-3; D gene uncertain. V lost 7 bases and J 0 bases, leaving 8 bases between the germline ends. There are 13 residues in the CDR3. Germline V gene lookup returns CDR1 SGHTA and CDR2 FQGNSA. For the CDR3, the DNA is TGTGCCAGCACCACATCTAGCACAGATACGCAGTATTTT. Translated, it gives CASTTSSTDTQYF. The variable domain in full, with the rest retrieved from reference TRBV7-2 and TRBJ2-3, is GAGVSQSPSNKVTEKGKDVELRCDPISGHTALYWYRQSLGQGLEFLIYFQGNSAPDKSGLPSDRFSAERTGGSVSTLTIQRTQQEDSAVYLCASTTSSTDTQYFGPGTRLTVL.

This clonotype was seen more than once but under ten times. The genes are TRBV4-3 and TRBJ1-1; possible D gene TRBD1, 5 bases. The CDR3 is 15 amino acids. CDR1 and CDR2 from the germline V gene are LGHNA and YSLEER. V was trimmed by 2 bases and J by 6 bases, leaving 16 bases between them. The CDR3: CASSQSGTIGAEAFF. For the CDR3, the DNA is TGCGCCAGCAGCCAATCCGGGACCATCGGGGCTGAAGCTTTCTTT.

A word on this clonotype: The limits of the CDR3 on the DNA are not certain, so only TCRdb's listed CDR3 is given. The chain carries TRBV5-6 and TRBJ2-1; TRBD2 was called by the table and not checked on the DNA. The CDR3 adds up to 14 amino acids, both ends counted. Germline assignment: CDR1 SGHDT and CDR2 YYEEEE. The CDR3 protein is CASSPLCQHNEQFF.

This clonotype came up many times. V gene TRBV5-6 combines with J gene TRBJ1-5; a weak D match, TRBD1 (5 bases). CDR3 size: 15 residues. V was cut by 1 base and J by 4 bases, with 12 bases left in between. Germline CDR1 SGHDT, CDR2 YYEEEE. The CDR3 region is CASSLTGKGNQPQHF. For the CDR3, the DNA is TGTGCCAGCAGCTTGACGGGGAAGGGGAATCAGCCCCAGCATTTT.

This clonotype was seen a handful of times. The chain employs TRBV7-8 and TRBJ2-5; D ambiguous. Germline V lookup: CDR1 SGHVS, CDR2 FQNEAQ. CDR3 length: 15 residues. V was shortened by 1 base and J by 5 bases, with 14 bases between the two germline ends. The CDR3 DNA reads TGTGCCAGCAGCTTAGAAGGGCTGGCAAGCGAGACCCAGTACTTC. Translation: CASSLEGLASETQYF.

This clonotype has more than one count but fewer than ten. The V and J genes are TRBV5-1 and TRBJ1-1; 8 nucleotides match TRBD1. The V gene end was trimmed by 2 bases and the J gene end by 11 bases; junction bases not matched to a gene: 2. Germline loops: CDR1 SGHRS, CDR2 YFSETQ. The CDR3 covers 11 residues. The CDR3 DNA is TGCGCCAGCAGCTTCAGGGGGCGGGCTTTCTTT. Protein sequence: CASSFRGRAFF.

This chain joins TRBV4-1 and TRBJ2-1, with 13 nucleotides matching TRBD2. Germline loops: CDR1 MGHRA, CDR2 YSYEKL. This CDR3 has 18 residues. V lost 1 base to trimming and J lost 7 bases; unmatched junction nucleotides: 10. The CDR3 sequence is CASSQVGTTSGGANEQFF. Here the CDR3 DNA reads TGCGCCAGCAGCCAAGTCGGGACAACTAGCGGGGGGGCTAATGAGCAGTTCTTC.

The chain uses TRBV7-9 and TRBJ1-2, with no clear D. Germline V gene lookup returns CDR1 SEHNR and CDR2 FQNEAQ (reference sequence). The CDR3 length is 13 residues. The ends were cut back, 6 bases at V and 0 bases at J, with 8 bases in the middle. The CDR3 protein is CASRYIANYGYTF. The CDR3 nucleotides read TGTGCCAGCAGATACATAGCTAACTATGGCTACACCTTC.

The genes are TRBV29-1 and TRBJ1-1; 7 nucleotides line up with TRBD1. Germline V lookup: CDR1 SQVTM, CDR2 ANQGSEA. CDR3 length equals 12 residues. The V and J ends lost 6 bases and 6 bases, in that order; junction bases with no gene match: 7. In nucleotides, the CDR3 is TGCAGCGTCTTGACAGGGTATCCTGAAGCTTTCTTT. It encodes CSVLTGYPEAFF. Full variable domain (missing parts from reference TRBV29-1 and TRBJ1-1): SAVISQKPSRDICQRGTSLTIQCQVDSQVTMMFWYRQQPGQSLTLIATANQGSEATYESGFVIDKFPISRPNLTFSTLTVSNMSPEDSSIYLCSVLTGYPEAFFGQGTRLTVV.

This sequence joins TRBV7-9 and TRBJ2-3; TRBD2 matches at 7 bases. V lost 1 base to trimming and J lost 6 bases; unmatched junction nucleotides: 7. Germline V lookup: CDR1 SEHNR, CDR2 FQNEAQ (reference sequence). The CDR3 is made up of 15 amino acids. The CDR3 nucleotides are TGTGCCAGCAGCTTAGGGGAGGCGGGAGCCGATACGCAGTATTTT. Translated, it gives CASSLGEAGADTQYF.

The chain links TRBV14 to TRBJ1-4; D gene uncertain. Germline CDR1 SGHDN, CDR2 FVKESK. V shed 4 bases and J shed 4 bases, with 7 bases lying between them. This CDR3 is 13 amino acids long. CDR3: CASSPRINEKLFF. CDR3 sequence (DNA): TGTGCCAGCAGCCCACGGATTAATGAAAAACTGTTTTTT.